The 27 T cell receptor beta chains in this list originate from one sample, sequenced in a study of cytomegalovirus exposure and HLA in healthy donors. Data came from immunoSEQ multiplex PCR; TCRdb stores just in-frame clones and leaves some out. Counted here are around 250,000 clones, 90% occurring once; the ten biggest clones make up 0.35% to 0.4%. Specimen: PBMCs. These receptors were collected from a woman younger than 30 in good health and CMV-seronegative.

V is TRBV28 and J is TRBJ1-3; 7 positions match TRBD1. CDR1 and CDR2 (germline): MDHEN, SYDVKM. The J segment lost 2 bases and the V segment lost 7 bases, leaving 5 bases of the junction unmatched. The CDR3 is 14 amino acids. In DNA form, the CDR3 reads TGTGCCAGCACCAAAAGGGGGCCTGGAAACACCATATATTTT. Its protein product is CASTKRGPGNTIYF.

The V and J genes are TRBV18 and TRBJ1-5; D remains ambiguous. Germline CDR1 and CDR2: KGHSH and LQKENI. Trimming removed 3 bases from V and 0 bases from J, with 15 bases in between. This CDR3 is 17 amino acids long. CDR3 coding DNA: TGTGCCAGCTCACCCTATCGGGAGCCTCGTAGCAATCAGCCCCAGCATTTT. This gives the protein CASSPYREPRSNQPQHF. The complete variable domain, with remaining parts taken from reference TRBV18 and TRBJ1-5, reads NAGVMQNPRHLVRRRGQEARLRCSPMKGHSHVYWYRQLPEEGLKFMVYLQKENIIDESGMPKERFSAEFPKEGPSILRIQQVVRGDSAAYFCASSPYREPRSNQPQHFGDGTRLSIL.

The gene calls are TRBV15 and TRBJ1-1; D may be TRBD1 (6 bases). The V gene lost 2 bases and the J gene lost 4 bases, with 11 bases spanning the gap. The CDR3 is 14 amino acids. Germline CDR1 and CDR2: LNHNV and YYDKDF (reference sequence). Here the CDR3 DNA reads TGTGCCACCAGCAGATATACAGGGCCCACTGAAGCTTTCTTT. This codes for CATSRYTGPTEAFF.

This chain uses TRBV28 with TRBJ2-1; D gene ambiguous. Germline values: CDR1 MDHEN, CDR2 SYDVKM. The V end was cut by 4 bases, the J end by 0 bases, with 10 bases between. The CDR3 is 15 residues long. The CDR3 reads CASSSSGFSYNEQFF. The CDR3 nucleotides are TGTGCCAGCAGTTCCTCAGGTTTCTCCTACAATGAGCAGTTCTTC.

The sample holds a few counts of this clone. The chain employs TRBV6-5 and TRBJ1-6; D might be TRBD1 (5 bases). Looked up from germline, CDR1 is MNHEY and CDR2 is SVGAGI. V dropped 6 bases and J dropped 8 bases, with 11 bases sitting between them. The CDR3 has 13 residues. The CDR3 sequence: CASRGQGYSPLHF. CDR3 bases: TGTGCCAGCAGGGGGCAGGGATATTCACCCCTCCACTTT.

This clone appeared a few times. Here the CDR3 reads CSVRDRAEGRAGYTF. The CDR3 DNA reads as TGCAGCGTCCGGGACAGGGCGGAAGGGCGGGCTGGCTACACCTTC. The chain is built from TRBV29-1 and TRBJ1-2; 9 nucleotides agree with TRBD1. This CDR3 region has 15 residues. Germline loops: CDR1 SQVTM, CDR2 ANQGSEA. The junction had 15 bases not matched to a gene; V was cut back by 6 bases and J by 7 bases.

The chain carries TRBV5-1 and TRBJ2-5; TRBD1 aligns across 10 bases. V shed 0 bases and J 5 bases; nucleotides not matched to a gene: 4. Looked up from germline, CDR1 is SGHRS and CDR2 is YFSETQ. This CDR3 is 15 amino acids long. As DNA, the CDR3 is TGCGCCAGCAGCTTGGCGGGACAGGGGAGGGAGACCCAGTACTTC. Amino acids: CASSLAGQGRETQYF. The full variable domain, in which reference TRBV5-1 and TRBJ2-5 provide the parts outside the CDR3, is KAGVTQTPRYLIKTRGQQVTLSCSPISGHRSVSWYQQTPGQGLQFLFEYFSETQRNKGNFPGRFSGRQFSNSRSEMNVSTLELGDSALYLCASSLAGQGRETQYFGPGTRLLVL.

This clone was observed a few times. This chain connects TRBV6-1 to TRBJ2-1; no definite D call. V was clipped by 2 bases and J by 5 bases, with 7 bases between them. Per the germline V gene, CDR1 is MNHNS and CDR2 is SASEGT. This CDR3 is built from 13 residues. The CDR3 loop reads CASSELPDNEQFF. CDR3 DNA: TGTGCCAGCAGTGAACTGCCGGACAATGAGCAGTTCTTC.

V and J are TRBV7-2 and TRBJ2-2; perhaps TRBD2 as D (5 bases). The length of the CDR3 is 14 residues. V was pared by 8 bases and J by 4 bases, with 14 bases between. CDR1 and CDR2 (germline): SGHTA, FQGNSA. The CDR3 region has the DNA TGTGCCAGCTCCGGACTGAGGATCACCGGGGAGCTGTTTTTT. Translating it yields CASSGLRITGELFF.

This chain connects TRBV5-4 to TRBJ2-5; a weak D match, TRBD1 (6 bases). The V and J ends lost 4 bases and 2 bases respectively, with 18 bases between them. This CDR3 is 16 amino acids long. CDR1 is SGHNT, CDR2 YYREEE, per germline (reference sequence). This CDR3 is CASSRTSGQLQETQYF. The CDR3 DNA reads TGTGCCAGCAGCCGTACGAGTGGACAGTTACAAGAGACCCAGTACTTC.

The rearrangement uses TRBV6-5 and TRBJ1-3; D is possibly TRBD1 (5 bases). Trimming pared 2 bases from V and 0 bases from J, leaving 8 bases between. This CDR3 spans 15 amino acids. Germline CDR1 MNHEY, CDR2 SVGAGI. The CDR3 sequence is CASSYVGHSGNTIYF. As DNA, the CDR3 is TGTGCCAGCAGTTACGTCGGACACTCTGGAAACACCATATATTTT.

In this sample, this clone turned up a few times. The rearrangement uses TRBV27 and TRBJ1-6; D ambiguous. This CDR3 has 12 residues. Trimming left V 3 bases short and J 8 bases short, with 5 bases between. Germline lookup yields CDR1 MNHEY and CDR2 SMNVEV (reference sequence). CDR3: CASSFVDSPLHF. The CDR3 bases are TGTGCCAGCAGTTTCGTAGATTCACCCCTCCACTTT.

The CDR3 DNA reads TGTGCCAGCAGTTCCCCCGGGACAGGGGTCTATGGCTACACCTTC. Encoded protein: CASSSPGTGVYGYTF. The chain is built from TRBV28 and TRBJ1-2; TRBD1 agrees at 10 bases. The CDR3 loop spans 15 amino acids. CDR1 is MDHEN, CDR2 SYDVKM, per germline. The V gene end was trimmed by 4 bases and the J gene end by 4 bases; junction bases not matched to a gene: 6.

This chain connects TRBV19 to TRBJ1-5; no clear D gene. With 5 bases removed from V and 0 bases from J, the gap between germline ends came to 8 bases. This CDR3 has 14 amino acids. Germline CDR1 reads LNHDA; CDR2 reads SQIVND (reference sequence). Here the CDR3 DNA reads TGTGCCAGTAGTCTACAGAGTAGCAATCAGCCCCAGCATTTT. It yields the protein CASSLQSSNQPQHF.

The CDR3 spells CASSEFQTGVTDTQYF. CDR3 nucleotide sequence: TGTGCCAGCAGTGAATTCCAGACAGGGGTCACAGATACGCAGTATTTT. This rearrangement joins TRBV25-1 to TRBJ2-3, with 8 bases identical to TRBD1. The J segment lost 2 bases and the V segment lost 1 base, leaving 5 bases of the junction unmatched. CDR1 and CDR2 (germline): MGHDK, SYGVNS. This CDR3 is built from 16 residues.

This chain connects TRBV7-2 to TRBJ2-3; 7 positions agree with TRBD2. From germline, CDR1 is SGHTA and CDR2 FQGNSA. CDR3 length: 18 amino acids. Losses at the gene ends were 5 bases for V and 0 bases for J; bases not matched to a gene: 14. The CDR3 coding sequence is TGTGCCAGCAGCCAATCGTCCCTAGCGGACCCTAGCACAGATACGCAGTATTTT. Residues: CASSQSSLADPSTDTQYF.

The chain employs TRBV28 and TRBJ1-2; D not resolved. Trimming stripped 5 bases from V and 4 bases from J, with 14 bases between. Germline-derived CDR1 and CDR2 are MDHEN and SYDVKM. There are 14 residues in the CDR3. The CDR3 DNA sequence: TGTGCCAGCAGTCCGGAGTCGCACGGCTATGGCTACACCTTC. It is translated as CASSPESHGYGYTF.

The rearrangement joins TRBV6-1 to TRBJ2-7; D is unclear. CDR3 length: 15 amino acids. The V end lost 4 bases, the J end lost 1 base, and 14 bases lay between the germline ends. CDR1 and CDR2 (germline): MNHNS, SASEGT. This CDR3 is CASSASAAPSYEQYV. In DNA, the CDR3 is TGTGCCAGCAGTGCCAGCGCGGCACCTTCCTACGAGCAGTACGTC.

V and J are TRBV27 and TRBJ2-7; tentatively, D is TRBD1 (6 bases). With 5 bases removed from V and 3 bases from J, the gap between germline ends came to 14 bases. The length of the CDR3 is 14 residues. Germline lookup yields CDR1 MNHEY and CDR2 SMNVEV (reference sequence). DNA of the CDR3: TGTGCCAGCAGTCAATTAGGGACACTCTACGAGCAGTACTTC. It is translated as CASSQLGTLYEQYF.

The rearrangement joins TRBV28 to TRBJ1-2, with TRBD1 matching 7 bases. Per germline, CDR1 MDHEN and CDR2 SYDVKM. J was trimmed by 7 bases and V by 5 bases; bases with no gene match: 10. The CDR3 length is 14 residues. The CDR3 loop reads CASSLRTGWSGYTF. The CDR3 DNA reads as TGTGCCAGCAGTCTCCGGACAGGATGGAGTGGCTACACCTTC.

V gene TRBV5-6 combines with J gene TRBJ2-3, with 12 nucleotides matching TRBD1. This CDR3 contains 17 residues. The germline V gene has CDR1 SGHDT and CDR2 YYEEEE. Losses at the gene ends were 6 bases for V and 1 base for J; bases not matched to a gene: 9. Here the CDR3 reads CASTVPGQGAGTDTQYF. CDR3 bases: TGTGCCAGCACCGTCCCGGGACAGGGGGCTGGCACAGATACGCAGTATTTT.

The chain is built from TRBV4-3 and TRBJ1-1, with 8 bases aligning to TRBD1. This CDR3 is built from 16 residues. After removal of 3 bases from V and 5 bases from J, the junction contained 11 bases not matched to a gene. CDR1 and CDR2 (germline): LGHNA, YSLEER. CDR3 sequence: CASSHTGTGQITEAFF. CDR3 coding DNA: TGCGCCAGCAGCCATACCGGGACAGGCCAAATAACTGAAGCTTTCTTT.

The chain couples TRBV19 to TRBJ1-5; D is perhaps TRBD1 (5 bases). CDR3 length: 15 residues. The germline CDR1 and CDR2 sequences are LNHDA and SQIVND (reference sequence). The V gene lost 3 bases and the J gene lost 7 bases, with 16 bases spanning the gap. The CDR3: CASSIIPGSPQPQHF. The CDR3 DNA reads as TGTGCCAGTAGTATTATCCCAGGGTCCCCCCAGCCCCAGCATTTT.

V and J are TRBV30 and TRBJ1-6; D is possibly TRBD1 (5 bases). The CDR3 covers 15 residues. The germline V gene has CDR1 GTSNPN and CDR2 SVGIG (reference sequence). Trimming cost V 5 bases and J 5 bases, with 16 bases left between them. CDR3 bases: TGTGCCTGGGCCGAGCGGGGGGGTCATAATTCACCCCTCCACTTT. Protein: CAWAERGGHNSPLHF.

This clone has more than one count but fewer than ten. CDR3 sequence: CASSLEQGEAFF. CDR3 coding DNA: TGTGCCAGCAGCTTAGAGCAGGGAGAAGCTTTCTTT. The V call is TRBV7-9, the J call TRBJ1-1; maybe TRBD1 (5 bases). The length of the CDR3 is 12 residues. Per the germline V gene, CDR1 is SEHNR and CDR2 is FQNEAQ (reference sequence). Trimming cost V 1 base and J 8 bases, with 8 bases left between them.

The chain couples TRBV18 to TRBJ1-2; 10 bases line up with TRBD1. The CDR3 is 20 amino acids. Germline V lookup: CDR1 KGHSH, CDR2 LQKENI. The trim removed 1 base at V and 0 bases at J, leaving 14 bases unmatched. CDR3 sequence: CASSPLSRTGGVTANYGYTF. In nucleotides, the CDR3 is TGTGCCAGCTCACCACTGTCGCGGACAGGGGGGGTAACTGCTAACTATGGCTACACCTTC. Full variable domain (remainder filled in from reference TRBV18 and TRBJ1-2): NAGVMQNPRHLVRRRGQEARLRCSPMKGHSHVYWYRQLPEEGLKFMVYLQKENIIDESGMPKERFSAEFPKEGPSILRIQQVVRGDSAAYFCASSPLSRTGGVTANYGYTFGSGTRLTVV.

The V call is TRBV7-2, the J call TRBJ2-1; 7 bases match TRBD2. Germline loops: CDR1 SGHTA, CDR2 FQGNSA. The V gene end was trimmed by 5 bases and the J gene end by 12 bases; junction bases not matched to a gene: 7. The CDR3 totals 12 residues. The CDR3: CASSPREAPQFF. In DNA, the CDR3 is TGTGCCAGCAGCCCTCGGGAGGCGCCGCAGTTCTTC.